This is a list of T cell receptor beta chains from one sample in a study of regulatory T cells in long-lasting Graves disease. TCRdb re-analysed the multiplex PCR reads in MiXCR, keeping a single row per CDR3 protein. The sample shows around 460,000 distinct CDR3 sequences, 14% of them seen only once. The same sample was also used in a study of T cells in Graves' hyperthyroidism and ophthalmopathy.

Material: peripheral blood mononuclear cells (PBMCs), obtained at new diagnosis, from a patient treated with antithyroid drugs. The receptors derive from a woman in her fifties or sixties with Graves disease. Each CDR3 is given with its conserved first and last residue. D genes are given only for firm matches. The size field is filled for only some rows; it gives once, few, many or a size class.

d_call	j_call	v_call	clone_size	cdr3_nt	cdr3_aa
.	TRBJ2-2	TRBV7-9	.	TGTGCCAGCAGCTCGCCAGCTTCTAGGGGTTCTTCCGGGGAGCTGTTTTTT	CASSSPASRGSSGELFF
TRBD1	TRBJ2-7	TRBV12-3/TRBV12-4	many	TGTGCCAGCAAGACAGGGAGCTCCTACGAGCAGTACTTC	CASKTGSSYEQYF
TRBD1	TRBJ1-1	TRBV30	.	TGTGCCTGGAGGAAAAATGAGGGGACAGCTTGCTTT	CAWRKNEGTACF
.	TRBJ1-1	TRBV5-1	many	TGCGCCAGCAGCTGGGACCTCCCGAGGGACACTGAAGCTTTCTTT	CASSWDLPRDTEAFF
TRBD1	TRBJ2-1	TRBV27	many	TGTGCCAGCAGGGAATGGACAGGGGGGGGCAATGAGCAGTTCTTC	CASREWTGGGNEQFF
TRBD1	TRBJ1-5	TRBV6-9	many	TGTGCCAGCAGTTATCTTGGGACAGGGTTTAGCAATCAGCCCCAGCATTTT	CASSYLGTGFSNQPQHF
TRBD2	TRBJ2-1	TRBV6-1	.	TGTGCCAGCAGTCCAATCGGGACTAGCGGGAGGCCGAATGAGCAGTTCTTC	CASSPIGTSGRPNEQFF
.	TRBJ2-4	TRBV20-1	.	TGCAGTGCTAGAGATTCGAAAGGGGGGGAGGACATTCAGTACTTC	CSARDSKGGEDIQYF
TRBD2	TRBJ2-1	TRBV20-1	.	TGCAGTGCTTCGGGACTAGCGGGAAGGTGGGGTGAGCAGTTCTTC	CSASGLAGRWGEQFF
.	TRBJ1-2	TRBV28	many	TGTGCCAGCAGTCCTATGGACAGAATTATGGCTGACACCTTC	CASSPMDRIMADTF
TRBD2	TRBJ2-5	TRBV30	many	TGTGCCTGGGCAAGGGATAGCGGGAGGCAAGAGACCCAGTACTTC	CAWARDSGRQETQYF
TRBD1	TRBJ1-1	TRBV28	.	TGTGCCAGCAGTGCCCCGGGACAGGGGCGGGGTTTCTTT	CASSAPGQGRGFF
.	TRBJ2-5	TRBV7-9	few	TGTGCCAGCAGCTTAGCCACAGACTTTGAGACCCAGTACTTC	CASSLATDFETQYF
.	TRBJ1-6	TRBV9	.	TGTGCCAGCAGCGTAGGGAATTCACCCCTCCACTTT	CASSVGNSPLHF
.	TRBJ2-3	TRBV28	.	TGTGCCAGCAACACACTGAACACAGATACGCAGTATTTT	CASNTLNTDTQYF
.	TRBJ1-4	TRBV29-1	many	TGCAGCGTAGACCAGGGAGCGGAAAAACTGTTTTTT	CSVDQGAEKLFF
.	TRBJ2-6	TRBV28	many	TGTGCCAGCAGCCACGACAGTTCAGGGGCCAACGTCCTGACTTTC	CASSHDSSGANVLTF
TRBD2	TRBJ2-1	TRBV19	many	TGTGCCACCACCCTAGCGGGAGGGTACAATGAGCAGTTCTTC	CATTLAGGYNEQFF
.	TRBJ2-1	TRBV12-5	many	TGTGCTAGTGGGCAGGGGGGGGTCTCGAATGAGCAGTTCTTC	CASGQGGVSNEQFF
.	TRBJ2-3	TRBV5-1	.	TGCGCCAGCAGCTTGCCCACAGGGGGCATCGCGGGAGGGCCGAAAGATACGCAGTATTTT	CASSLPTGGIAGGPKDTQYF
.	TRBJ2-7	TRBV10-3	few	TGTGCCATCAGTGAGTCCCTCGGACAAGGGAAGGAATTCTACGAGCAGTACTTC	CAISESLGQGKEFYEQYF
TRBD1	TRBJ1-4	TRBV13	.	TGTGCCAGCAGCCCGGGACAGGGGGTCGTCGAAAAACTGTTTTTT	CASSPGQGVVEKLFF
.	TRBJ2-6	TRBV12-3/TRBV12-4	few	TGTGCCACCCGGACAGTTGTTGGGGCCAACGTCCTGACTTTC	CATRTVVGANVLTF
.	TRBJ1-1	TRBV2	many	TGTGCCAGCAGTGTCAGTCTTGCTGGCACTGAAGCTTTCTTT	CASSVSLAGTEAFF
TRBD1	TRBJ1-2	TRBV28	many	TGTGCCAGCAGTCTAAGGACAGGGGAAGGCTACACCTTC	CASSLRTGEGYTF
.	TRBJ2-7	TRBV28	.	TGTGCCAGTGTGTCGGGGAGCTCCTACGAGCAGTACTTC	CASVSGSSYEQYF
.	TRBJ2-1	TRBV6-5	.	TGTGCCAGCAGTTACAGTGGACGCCTCACATATGAGCAGTTCTTC	CASSYSGRLTYEQFF
.	TRBJ1-3	TRBV12-3/TRBV12-4	few	TGTGCCAGCAGTTTGAGCCTGCAGGGAAACACCATATATTTT	CASSLSLQGNTIYF
.	TRBJ2-2	TRBV30	.	TGTGCCTGGAGGGGAGATTACACCGGGGAGCTGTTTTTT	CAWRGDYTGELFF
.	TRBJ2-7	TRBV5-1	many	TGCGCCAGCAGCTTGAGTCAGGGAGAATTCCCCTACGAGCAGTACTTC	CASSLSQGEFPYEQYF
TRBD2	TRBJ2-3	TRBV28	few	TGTGCCAGCTGCGGGGGGCTGGCCACAGATACGCAGTATTTT	CASCGGLATDTQYF
TRBD1	TRBJ1-4	TRBV5-1	many	TGTGCCAGCAGCGTGGGACAGGGAGGACGAGAAAAACTGTTTTTT	CASSVGQGGREKLFF
.	TRBJ2-7	TRBV12-3/TRBV12-4	.	TGTGCCAGCAGACGAACAGGATCCGAGCAGTACTTC	CASRRTGSEQYF
.	TRBJ1-5	TRBV27	.	TGTGCCAGCAGTTTATCAGTCGGGAAGAATCAGCCCCAGCATTTT	CASSLSVGKNQPQHF
TRBD1	TRBJ2-2	TRBV28	.	TGTGCCAGCAGGCATGGGACAGCGAACACCGGGGAGCTGTTTTTT	CASRHGTANTGELFF
.	TRBJ1-1	TRBV28	.	TGTGCCAGCAGCCCCCTGGGTTCGAGTGCTTTCTTT	CASSPLGSSAFF
TRBD2	TRBJ2-3	TRBV5-1	many	TGCGCCAGCAGCTTTGGGGCCGGACTAGCGGACACAGATACGCAGTATTTT	CASSFGAGLADTDTQYF
.	TRBJ2-7	TRBV6-5	many	TGTGCCAGCAGTTACTCGAAAGGAATCGGTAATTACGAGCAGTACTTC	CASSYSKGIGNYEQYF
.	TRBJ2-3	TRBV5-1	few	TGCGCCAGCAGGGCGGAAGGCACAGATACGCAGTATTTT	CASRAEGTDTQYF
.	TRBJ2-3	TRBV4-1	.	TGCGCCAGCAGCCACCGAGCTGGGCTAGCATCAGATACGCAGTATTTT	CASSHRAGLASDTQYF
TRBD2	TRBJ2-2	TRBV9	.	TGTACCAGCAGCGTAGACCCTAGCGGGAGATTCGGGGAGCTGTTTTTT	CTSSVDPSGRFGELFF
TRBD2	TRBJ2-3	TRBV4-2	few	TGTGCCAGCAGCCAAGGGACTAGCGGGAGGCCGAGCACAGATACGCAGTATTTT	CASSQGTSGRPSTDTQYF
TRBD1	TRBJ1-5	TRBV7-3	.	TGTGCCAGCAGCAACCCATTTATAAGGGGGCAGTGCCCCAATCAGCCCCAGCATTTT	CASSNPFIRGQCPNQPQHF
.	TRBJ1-5	TRBV28	many	TGTGCCAGCAGTTACCAAGCCCCCCTAAAGCCCCAGCATTTT	CASSYQAPLKPQHF
.	TRBJ1-1	TRBV12-3/TRBV12-4	many	TGTGCCAGCAGCCGAGCGGGGAACACTGAAGCTTTCTTT	CASSRAGNTEAFF
.	TRBJ2-1	TRBV5-1	many	TGCGCCAGCAGCTTTCGGCAGTCCCACAATGAGCAGTTCTTC	CASSFRQSHNEQFF
.	TRBJ2-1	TRBV29-1	few	TGCAGCGTTCAAATGAGCACCTACAATGAGCAGTTCTTC	CSVQMSTYNEQFF
TRBD2	TRBJ2-2	TRBV6-5	many	TGTGCCAGCAGTTCGCTCCTACTAGCGGGACGATGGACCGGGGAGCTGTTTTTT	CASSSLLLAGRWTGELFF